These 22 T cell receptor beta chains came from one sample sequenced in a study of T cells of healthy individuals. One entry per CDR3 protein, called by TCRdb with MiXCR from the 5' RACE reads. This repertoire shows about 96,000 distinct CDR3 sequences, roughly 15% found once; its top ten account for under 7.5%. The receptors here all came from a human donor in good health.

The CDR3 region is CANRGLNTDTQYF. CDR3 nucleotide sequence: TGTGCCAACAGGGGACTCAACACAGATACGCAGTATTTT. The chain links TRBV2 to TRBJ2-3; D may be TRBD1 (7 bases). The V and J ends lost 10 bases and 2 bases respectively, with 13 bases between them. The CDR3 length is 13 residues. From germline, CDR1 is SNHLY and CDR2 FYNNEI.

This clonotype was seen once. The CDR3 loop reads CATSDLDSITDTQYF. DNA for the CDR3: TGTGCCACCAGTGATTTAGATTCCATCACAGATACGCAGTATTTT. V gene TRBV24-1 combines with J gene TRBJ2-3; D is undetermined. The CDR3 sequence is 15 residues long. V lost 1 base and J 2 bases, leaving 9 bases between the germline ends. Germline V lookup: CDR1 KGHDR, CDR2 SFDVKD.

This clonotype was seen more than once but under ten times. The chain is built from TRBV28 and TRBJ1-1; D may be TRBD1 (6 bases). This CDR3 spans 15 amino acids. Germline loops: CDR1 MDHEN, CDR2 SYDVKM. V shed 8 bases and J shed 1 base, with 17 bases lying between them. The DNA of the CDR3 is TGTGCCAGCGCTGTACAGGGCAGGGCGAACACTGAAGCTTTCTTT. Encoded protein: CASAVQGRANTEAFF.

This clonotype was picked up many times. The gene calls are TRBV3-1 and TRBJ2-2; 8 nucleotides align to TRBD2. Germline V gene data show CDR1 as LGHDT and CDR2 as YNNKEL (reference sequence). V gave up 7 bases and J gave up 4 bases; unmatched junction bases: 5. The CDR3 covers 14 residues. CDR3 region: CASTGTRGTGELFF. In DNA, the CDR3 is TGTGCCAGCACCGGGACTAGGGGCACCGGGGAGCTGTTTTTT.

Many counts were recorded for this clonotype. V usage is TRBV6-6 and J usage is TRBJ2-1; D is undetermined. V was trimmed by 5 bases and J by 3 bases, leaving 14 bases between them. The CDR3 loop spans 15 amino acids. Looked up from germline, CDR1 is MNHNY and CDR2 is SVGAGI (reference sequence). Here the CDR3 reads CASSARGQVYNEQFF. As DNA, the CDR3 is TGTGCCAGCAGTGCCCGTGGCCAGGTCTACAATGAGCAGTTCTTC.

The V gene is TRBV24-1, the J gene TRBJ2-1, with 16 bases identical to TRBD2. The V and J ends lost 3 bases and 6 bases, in that order; junction bases with no gene match: 4. There are 17 residues in the CDR3. Germline loops: CDR1 KGHDR, CDR2 SFDVKD. The CDR3 reads CATSDPGTSGRANEQFF. The CDR3, as DNA: TGTGCCACCAGTGATCCCGGGACTAGCGGGAGGGCCAATGAGCAGTTCTTC.

This clonotype was seen at least ten times. J is TRBJ1-3 and V is TRBV30, with D unclear. Germline values: CDR1 GTSNPN, CDR2 SVGIG (reference sequence). CDR3 length: 13 amino acids. Trimming removed 8 bases from V and 0 bases from J, with 11 bases in between. The CDR3 loop reads CAAQSLSGNTIYF. DNA of the CDR3: TGTGCCGCGCAGAGCCTCTCTGGAAACACCATATATTTT.

This clonotype appeared many times. J is TRBJ2-3 and V is TRBV20-1, with 9 bases identical to TRBD2. CDR1 DFQATT and CDR2 SNEGSKA come from the germline V gene (reference sequence). V lost 0 bases and J lost 3; bases outside the gene matches: 4. There are 15 residues in the CDR3. CDR3 in DNA: TGCAGTGCTAGAGATCCTAGCGGGGCAACAGATACGCAGTATTTT. It codes for CSARDPSGATDTQYF.

In its sample, this clonotype was seen a few times. J is TRBJ2-1 and V is TRBV7-8; 10 positions agree with TRBD2. CDR1 and CDR2 (germline): SGHVS, FQNEAQ. Unmatched junction bases numbered 13, after V lost 2 bases and J lost 9 bases. There are 17 residues in the CDR3. The CDR3 protein is CASSLTGRSGRAGEQFF. The CDR3, as DNA: TGTGCCAGCAGCTTAACGGGGCGGAGCGGGAGGGCCGGTGAGCAGTTCTTC. Variable domain in full (rest from reference TRBV7-8 and TRBJ2-1): GAGVSQSPRYKVAKRGQDVALRCDPISGHVSLFWYQQALGQGPEFLTYFQNEAQLDKSGLPSDRFFAERPEGSVSTLKIQRTQQEDSAVYLCASSLTGRSGRAGEQFFGPGTRLTVL.

This clonotype is medium-sized by share. This chain uses TRBV5-1 with TRBJ2-2, with D possibly matching TRBD2 (5 bases). From germline, CDR1 is SGHRS and CDR2 YFSETQ. V gave up 0 bases and J gave up 3 bases, with 9 bases separating them. The CDR3 covers 15 residues. This CDR3 is CASSLVLADTGELFF. CDR3 coding DNA: TGCGCCAGCAGCTTGGTGCTAGCTGACACCGGGGAGCTGTTTTTT.

This clonotype was counted only a few times. The V gene is TRBV2, the J gene TRBJ1-4; perhaps TRBD1 as D (5 bases). Trimming cost V 5 bases and J 10 bases, with 17 bases left between them. The length of the CDR3 is 14 residues. Germline V gene sequence: CDR1 SNHLY, CDR2 FYNNEI. CDR3 loop: CASSPRAPGGKLFF. As DNA, the CDR3 is TGTGCCAGCAGTCCCAGGGCGCCGGGCGGAAAACTGTTTTTT.

This clonotype occurred a few times. For the CDR3, the DNA is TGTGCCAGCAGTCCAGGGTCAGATACGCAGTATTTT. Protein product: CASSPGSDTQYF. The V gene is TRBV12-3 or TRBV12-4, the J gene TRBJ2-3, with D possibly TRBD1 on 5 matching bases. The CDR3 sequence is 12 residues long. With 5 bases removed from V and 4 bases from J, the gap between germline ends came to 7 bases.

This chain links TRBV2 with TRBJ2-1; no reliable D call. V lost 8 bases to trimming and J lost 4 bases, with 6 bases between them. The germline V gene encodes CDR1 SNHLY and CDR2 FYNNEI. The CDR3 covers 11 residues. CDR3: CASGFYNEQFF. The DNA of the CDR3 is TGTGCCAGCGGTTTTTACAATGAGCAGTTCTTC.

This clonotype was recorded at least ten times. V and J are TRBV9 and TRBJ2-7; possibly TRBD1 or TRBD2 for D (5 bases each). Trimming pared 4 bases from V and 5 bases from J, leaving 13 bases between. CDR1 SGDLS and CDR2 YYNGEE come from the germline V gene. The CDR3 extends over 13 amino acids. Here the CDR3 reads CASSPRGTNEQYF. The CDR3 DNA is TGTGCCAGCAGCCCGAGGGGAACAAACGAGCAGTACTTC.

This clonotype was seen only a few times. The rearrangement uses TRBV28 and TRBJ2-7; the D is unclear. Trimming left V 2 bases short and J 4 bases short, with 15 bases between. The CDR3 consists of 15 residues. Germline V lookup: CDR1 MDHEN, CDR2 SYDVKM. The CDR3 DNA reads TGTGCCAGCAGTTTACTGGCTAGACGGGCTTACGAGCAGTACTTC. Amino acids: CASSLLARRAYEQYF.

This clonotype has at least ten counts. V is TRBV29-1 and J is TRBJ1-5; D is uncertain. The CDR3 runs to 12 residues. Between the trimmed V and J ends, which lost 4 bases and 3 bases, there was a span of 7 bases. Per germline, CDR1 SQVTM and CDR2 ANQGSEA. As DNA, the CDR3 is TGCAGCGTTGGGGGATCCAATCAGCCCCAGCATTTT. Protein: CSVGGSNQPQHF.

The chain combines TRBV20-1 with TRBJ2-1, with 8 bases identical to TRBD2. Germline V gene lookup returns CDR1 DFQATT and CDR2 SNEGSKA (reference sequence). With V trimmed by 6 bases and J by 0 bases, 13 bases remained unmatched. This CDR3 region has 17 residues. CDR3 amino acids: CSARLASGLSSYNEQFF. The CDR3 nucleotides are TGCAGTGCACGACTCGCTAGCGGGCTGAGCTCCTACAATGAGCAGTTCTTC.

V usage is TRBV18 and J usage is TRBJ2-7; D remains ambiguous. V lost 4 bases to trimming and J lost 0 bases, with 4 bases between them. This CDR3 spans 12 amino acids. Germline CDR1 is KGHSH and CDR2 is LQKENI. The CDR3 sequence is CASSQISYEQYF. CDR3 DNA: TGTGCCAGCTCACAGATCTCCTACGAGCAGTACTTC.

This clonotype has only a few counts. The chain uses TRBV10-3 and TRBJ1-3; no definite D call. The CDR3 is 14 amino acids. Trimming shortened V by 4 bases and J by 12 bases, and 19 bases separated the two germline ends. Per germline, CDR1 ENHRY and CDR2 SYGVKD. The CDR3 spells CAISAPSSTHLIYF. DNA for the CDR3: TGTGCCATCAGTGCGCCATCTTCAACACACCTCATATATTTT.

The V gene is TRBV4-3, the J gene TRBJ1-2; D is unclear. The germline V and J ends were trimmed by 4 bases and 4 bases, with 10 bases remaining between them. Germline CDR1 reads LGHNA; CDR2 reads YSLEER. This CDR3 has 13 amino acids. The CDR3 nucleotides read TGCGCCAGCAGCCGTTCCGAGGGCTATGGCTACACCTTC. Protein product: CASSRSEGYGYTF.

V and J are TRBV6-6 and TRBJ2-3, with 8 positions matching TRBD2. The CDR3 covers 17 residues. CDR1 MNHNY and CDR2 SVGAGI come from the germline V gene (reference sequence). Trimming at V came to 6 bases and at J to 6 bases, leaving 17 bases not matched to a gene. The CDR3 sequence is CASSFPPSGSDRDTQYF. CDR3 in DNA: TGTGCCAGCAGCTTTCCCCCAAGCGGGAGTGATAGGGATACGCAGTATTTT.

The table lists this clonotype with many counts. The chain employs TRBV5-1 and TRBJ1-4; 7 bases are shared with TRBD1. The V segment lost 4 bases and the J segment 5 bases; nucleotides outside the gene matches: 11. Germline V lookup: CDR1 SGHRS, CDR2 YFSETQ. This CDR3 contains 16 residues. CDR3 region: CASSPEIYRGNEKLFF. In nucleotides, the CDR3 is TGCGCCAGCAGCCCCGAGATATACAGGGGAAATGAAAAACTGTTTTTT.